The 24 T cell receptor beta chains reported below all come from one sample, sequenced in a study of a mutant IDH1 vaccine in newly diagnosed glioma. These receptors are not linked to any known antigen. Described time point: week 47, end of study. Every vaccination contained 300 ug of the mutant IDH1 20-mer peptide and was paired with topical imiquimod. The method was immunoSEQ multiplex PCR; TCRdb's version includes in-frame clones alone and lacks a portion of them. This table has about 62,000 clones, roughly 87% appearing once. Source: PBMCs, taken from a glioma patient whose treatment included an IDH1 peptide vaccine. The source is a man aged 30-40 years with glioma.

V gene TRBV25-1 combines with J gene TRBJ1-1; 7 bases are a match to TRBD1. Per the germline V gene, CDR1 is MGHDK and CDR2 is SYGVNS. The CDR3 length is 14 residues. Unmatched junction bases numbered 3, after V lost 0 bases and J lost 5 bases. DNA for the CDR3: TGTGCCAGCAGTGAATACGGACAGGCGACTGAAGCTTTCTTT. Translating it yields CASSEYGQATEAFF. Full variable domain (missing parts from reference TRBV25-1 and TRBJ1-1): EADIYQTPRYLVIGTGKKITLECSQTMGHDKMYWYQQDPGMELHLIHYSYGVNSTEKGDLSSESTVSRIRTEHFPLTLESARPSHTSQYLCASSEYGQATEAFFGQGTRLTVV.

The rearrangement uses TRBV2 and TRBJ2-5; 8 bases map to TRBD1. J gave up 2 bases and V 10 bases, and 9 bases lay outside the gene matches. The V gene's germline CDR1 is SNHLY and CDR2 FYNNEI. The CDR3 has 14 residues. This chain's CDR3 is CAIRTGSLQETQYF. The CDR3 nucleotides read TGTGCCATCAGGACAGGGTCCCTGCAAGAGACCCAGTACTTC.

Regarding this clone: Other nucleotide sequences in the sample specify the same CDR3. The gene calls are TRBV5-1 and TRBJ1-3; possibly TRBD1 for D (5 bases). The CDR3 spans 15 residues. Per the germline V gene, CDR1 is SGHRS and CDR2 is YFSETQ. V shed 2 bases and J shed 0 bases, with 9 bases lying between them. The CDR3 DNA reads TGCGCCAGCAGCTTTTCCGGGGGCTCTGGAAACACCATATATTTT. Its protein is CASSFSGGSGNTIYF.

This rearrangement joins TRBV7-9 to TRBJ1-5, with D possibly being TRBD1 (5 bases). Trimming took 4 bases from V and 0 from J, leaving 10 bases between them. This CDR3 is built from 15 residues. Per germline, CDR1 SEHNR and CDR2 FQNEAQ (reference sequence). The CDR3 reads CASSSLGLSNQPQHF. CDR3 nucleotide sequence: TGTGCCAGCAGCTCCCTGGGGCTTAGCAATCAGCCCCAGCATTTT.

This clone was picked up a small number of times. The chain is built from TRBV2 and TRBJ2-1; no firm D call. Per germline, CDR1 SNHLY and CDR2 FYNNEI. This CDR3 contains 13 residues. The V gene lost 5 bases and the J gene lost 11 bases, with 16 bases spanning the gap. In DNA, the CDR3 is TGTGCCAGCAGTTTAAGCGAGCGCCAAAAGCAGTTCTTC. Translation: CASSLSERQKQFF. The complete variable domain, with remaining parts taken from reference TRBV2 and TRBJ2-1, reads EPEVTQTPSHQVTQMGQEVILRCVPISNHLYFYWYRQILGQKVEFLVSFYNNEISEKSEIFDDQFSVERPDGSNFTLKIRSTKLEDSAMYFCASSLSERQKQFFGPGTRLTVL.

The chain links TRBV25-1 to TRBJ2-1; D is perhaps TRBD2 (5 bases). The CDR3 runs to 14 residues. V lost 10 bases and J 5 bases, leaving 18 bases between the germline ends. Germline-derived CDR1 and CDR2 are MGHDK and SYGVNS. In DNA form, the CDR3 reads TGTGCCACTACACCGGCTAGCCGTGACAATGAGCAGTTCTTC. Translated, it gives CATTPASRDNEQFF.

The table lists this clone with a count of one. The chain links TRBV15 to TRBJ1-1; D ambiguous. This CDR3 is 12 amino acids long. V was clipped by 5 bases and J by 5 bases, with 9 bases between them. The germline V gene encodes CDR1 LNHNV and CDR2 YYDKDF (reference sequence). The DNA of the CDR3 is TGTGCCACCAGCCTTGGAGGGACTGAAGCTTTCTTT. It is translated as CATSLGGTEAFF.

This clone was detected only once. V gene TRBV6-5 combines with J gene TRBJ2-7; D gene ambiguous. CDR1 and CDR2 from the germline V gene are MNHEY and SVGAGI. Trimming left V 4 bases short and J 1 base short, with 14 bases between. The CDR3 runs to 15 residues. CDR3 region: CASSSPLVGSYEQYF. In DNA form, the CDR3 reads TGTGCCAGCAGTTCCCCATTGGTGGGTTCCTACGAGCAGTACTTC.

The chain couples TRBV10-3 to TRBJ1-2, with D unresolved. V lost 2 bases and J lost 6, with 10 bases in between. CDR1 ENHRY and CDR2 SYGVKD come from the germline V gene. This CDR3 comprises 13 residues. The CDR3 DNA follows: TGTGCCATCAGTGAGGGCCTTAGCAATGGCTACACCTTC. Amino acids: CAISEGLSNGYTF.

V and J are TRBV5-6 and TRBJ2-3, with 8 bases that match TRBD2. Germline CDR1 SGHDT, CDR2 YYEEEE. V dropped 4 bases and J dropped 8; count of bases not matched to a gene: 9. This CDR3 contains 14 residues. In DNA form, the CDR3 reads TGTGCCAGCAGCCCGAGCGGGGGTTCGGTTACGCAGTATTTT. It yields the protein CASSPSGGSVTQYF. Supplemented by reference TRBV5-6 and TRBJ2-3, the full variable domain reads DAGVTQSPTHLIKTRGQQVTLRCSPKSGHDTVSWYQQALGQGPQFIFQYYEEEERQRGNFPDRFSGHQFPNYSSELNVNALLLGDSALYLCASSPSGGSVTQYFGPGTRLTVL.

This clone was detected only once. The gene calls are TRBV19 and TRBJ1-6; the match to TRBD1 covers 7 bases. Germline V gene data show CDR1 as LNHDA and CDR2 as SQIVND (reference sequence). CDR3 length: 16 residues. V was pared by 4 bases and J by 10 bases, with 13 bases of the junction left unmatched. Written as DNA, the CDR3 is TGTGCCAGTAGTAGTTCGCCGACAGGGAGCAGATCACCCCTCCACTTT. Its translation is CASSSSPTGSRSPLHF.

The chain combines TRBV7-9 with TRBJ2-7, with D perhaps assigned TRBD1 or TRBD2 (5 bases each). V lost 4 bases and J lost 0, with 7 bases in between. The CDR3 loop spans 13 amino acids. Germline assignment: CDR1 SEHNR and CDR2 FQNEAQ (reference sequence). The CDR3 DNA follows: TGTGCCAGCAGCTCAGGGAGCTCCTACGAGCAGTACTTC. Translation: CASSSGSSYEQYF.

The rearrangement uses TRBV11-2 and TRBJ2-7, with TRBD1 identical over 8 bases. This CDR3 has 14 residues. V dropped 5 bases and J dropped 3; count of bases not matched to a gene: 6. Germline V CDR1 and CDR2: SGHAT, FQNNGV. The CDR3 loop reads CASSPTGGFYEQYF. CDR3 in DNA: TGTGCCAGCAGCCCTACAGGGGGGTTCTACGAGCAGTACTTC.

The chain is built from TRBV29-1 and TRBJ2-7; D possibly corresponds to TRBD2 (5 bases). CDR1 and CDR2 (germline): SQVTM, ANQGSEA. The V end was cut by 2 bases, the J end by 4 bases, with 9 bases between. The length of the CDR3 is 12 residues. For the CDR3, the DNA is TGCAGCGTTGAAAGGTCGGGATACGAGCAGTACTTC. This codes for CSVERSGYEQYF.

V gene TRBV6-4 combines with J gene TRBJ1-5, with 7 positions matching TRBD1. The germline V gene has CDR1 MRHNA and CDR2 SNTAGT. The length of the CDR3 is 15 residues. V lost 7 bases and J lost 5; bases outside the gene matches: 11. The CDR3 loop reads CASISIRGRDQPQHF. In DNA, the CDR3 is TGTGCCAGCATCTCTATAAGGGGGCGCGATCAGCCCCAGCATTTT.

The rearrangement links TRBV19 to TRBJ1-4; D possibly corresponds to TRBD1 (5 bases). Germline V gives CDR1 LNHDA, CDR2 SQIVND (reference sequence). Trimming removed 3 bases at V and 3 bases at J, with 14 bases between. The CDR3 spans 16 residues. The CDR3 sequence is CASSIRKTEPNEKLFF. Written as DNA, the CDR3 is TGTGCCAGTAGTATCCGTAAGACAGAGCCTAATGAAAAACTGTTTTTT.

The chain uses TRBV10-2 and TRBJ1-2; 7 bases are shared with TRBD1. The CDR3 sequence is 16 residues long. Germline V lookup: CDR1 WSHSY, CDR2 SAAADI. V shed 2 bases and J 4 bases; nucleotides not matched to a gene: 10. The CDR3 DNA reads as TGCGCCAGCAGTGAGCGGGAGGGGGCGCCTAGCTATGGCTACACCTTC. It is translated as CASSEREGAPSYGYTF.

CDR3 coding DNA: TGCGCCAGCAGCTTGGACAGGACAAACACCATATATTTT. Amino acids: CASSLDRTNTIYF. This chain joins TRBV5-1 and TRBJ1-3; weak D call: TRBD1 (5 bases). Trimming took 0 bases from V and 6 from J, leaving 7 bases between them. The V gene's germline CDR1 is SGHRS and CDR2 YFSETQ. CDR3 length: 13 amino acids.

The chain employs TRBV11-3 and TRBJ2-7, with unresolved D. Between the trimmed V and J ends, which lost 5 bases and 1 base, there was a span of 9 bases. CDR3 size: 13 residues. The germline V gene has CDR1 SGHNT and CDR2 YENEEA. CDR3 in amino acids: CASSMTPSYEQYF. CDR3 bases: TGTGCCAGCAGCATGACACCGTCCTACGAGCAGTACTTC.

This clone came up once. The chain joins TRBV28 to TRBJ1-2; D not resolved. Trimming stripped 3 bases from V and 7 bases from J, with 6 bases between. The CDR3 runs 11 residues. The germline V gene has CDR1 MDHEN and CDR2 SYDVKM. CDR3 bases: TGTGCCAGCAGTTTCCGCCTTGGCTACACCTTC. This translates into CASSFRLGYTF.

This chain links TRBV6-1 with TRBJ1-4; D possibly corresponds to TRBD1 (6 bases). CDR1 and CDR2 from the germline V gene are MNHNS and SASEGT. Trimming cost V 4 bases and J 8 bases, with 14 bases left between them. CDR3 length: 14 amino acids. CDR3 nucleotide sequence: TGTGCCAGCAGTGTCCACCCGGGGGGCGAAAAACTGTTTTTT. It codes for CASSVHPGGEKLFF.

The chain has TRBV5-1 and TRBJ1-1; TRBD1 agrees at 8 bases. The trim removed 4 bases at V and 1 base at J, leaving 9 bases unmatched. CDR3 length: 16 residues. CDR1 is SGHRS, CDR2 YFSETQ, per germline. In nucleotides, the CDR3 is TGCGCCAGCAGCATATGGACAGGGTACAGGAACACTGAAGCTTTCTTT. It specifies CASSIWTGYRNTEAFF.

V is TRBV5-6 and J is TRBJ2-2; D unresolved. The length of the CDR3 is 13 residues. Germline V gene lookup returns CDR1 SGHDT and CDR2 YYEEEE. V was cut by 1 base and J by 4 bases, with 5 bases left in between. CDR3 sequence reads: CASSLLVTGELFF. CDR3 bases: TGTGCCAGCAGCTTGTTGGTCACCGGGGAGCTGTTTTTT.

V and J are TRBV28 and TRBJ1-2; no clear D gene. The CDR3 is 18 amino acids. Germline CDR1 MDHEN, CDR2 SYDVKM. The V gene lost 5 bases and the J gene lost 0 bases, with 22 bases spanning the gap. CDR3 loop: CASSRTAPTVKANYGYTF. The CDR3 coding sequence is TGTGCCAGCAGTAGGACCGCGCCGACTGTGAAAGCTAACTATGGCTACACCTTC.